This T cell receptor (beta chain) was captured in a study of blood T cell repertoires in COVID-19. Study summary: The origin of the acute and convalescent COVID-19 samples was the United States, Italy and Spain. Sample material is recorded as cDNA or gDNA derived from T cells, B-cell-depleted T cells, or PBMCs.

V was pared by 5 bases and J by 8 bases, with 7 bases of the junction left unmatched. CDR1 is MNHEY, CDR2 SMNVEV, per germline (reference sequence). CDR3 length: 13 residues. In the source study's methods: Quantification of nucleated cells was approximated via reference gene primer amplification. Profiled with immunoSEQ multiplex PCR; TCRdb holds only in-frame clones, not every one. The D gene and trimming were derived from the DNA, and the V and J assignments and clone size from that table. The profile shows about 140,000 clones, approximately 80% of them singletons. The origin of this receptor is a man aged 60 to 69 with active or convalescent COVID-19. Input material: peripheral blood. The genes are TRBV27 and TRBJ2-3; 7 bases are shared with TRBD1. The CDR3 protein is CASSETGLLTQYF. The CDR3 nucleotides are TGTGCCAGCAGTGAGACAGGGTTGCTTACGCAGTATTTT.